This T cell receptor (beta chain) was identified in a study of identical twins. Overall study findings and caveats: Findings depended on cross-sectional statistics rather than tracking the same donors.

The length of the CDR3 is 13 residues. In germline, CDR1 is SGDLS, CDR2 YYNGEE. The V gene lost 2 bases and the J gene lost 0 bases, with 0 bases spanning the gap. TCRdb used MiXCR to reprocess the 5' RACE reads, holding one entry per CDR3 protein. The repertoire holds over 500,000 distinct CDR3 sequences, with around 20% as singletons. This clonotype has a count of ten or more. Its antigen is still unknown. These records were also assigned to another study, of T cells expressing NK-cell markers.

The receptor was derived from a young woman in good health. Sequenced input: CD4+ T cells sorted from blood. The gene calls are TRBV9 and TRBJ2-6; D ambiguous. The CDR3 nucleotides are TGTGCCAGCAGCGTCTCTGGGGCCAACGTCCTGACTTTC. Its protein is CASSVSGANVLTF.